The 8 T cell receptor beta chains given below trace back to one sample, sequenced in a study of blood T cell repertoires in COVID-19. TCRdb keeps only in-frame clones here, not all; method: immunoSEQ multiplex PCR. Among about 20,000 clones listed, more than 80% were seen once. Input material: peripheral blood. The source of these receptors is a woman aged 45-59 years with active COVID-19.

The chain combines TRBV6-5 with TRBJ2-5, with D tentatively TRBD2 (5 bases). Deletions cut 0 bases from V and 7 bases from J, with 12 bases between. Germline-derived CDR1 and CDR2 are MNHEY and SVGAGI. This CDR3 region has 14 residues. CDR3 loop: CASSYSTGVGTQYF. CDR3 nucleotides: TGTGCCAGCAGTTACTCGACCGGGGTAGGGACCCAGTACTTC.

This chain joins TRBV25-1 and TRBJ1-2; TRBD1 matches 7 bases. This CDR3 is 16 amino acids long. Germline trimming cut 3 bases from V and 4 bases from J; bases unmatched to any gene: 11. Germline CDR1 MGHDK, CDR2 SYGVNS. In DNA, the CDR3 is TGTGCCAGCAGTGATTCAACGACAGGGAACGTCTATGGCTACACCTTC. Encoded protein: CASSDSTTGNVYGYTF.

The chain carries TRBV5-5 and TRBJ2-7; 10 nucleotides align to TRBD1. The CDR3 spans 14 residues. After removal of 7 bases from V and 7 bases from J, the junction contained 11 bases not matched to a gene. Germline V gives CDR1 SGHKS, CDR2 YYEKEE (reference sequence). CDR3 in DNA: TGTGCCAGCTGGCGGGGGACAGGGGTCGGGGAGCAGTACTTC. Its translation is CASWRGTGVGEQYF.

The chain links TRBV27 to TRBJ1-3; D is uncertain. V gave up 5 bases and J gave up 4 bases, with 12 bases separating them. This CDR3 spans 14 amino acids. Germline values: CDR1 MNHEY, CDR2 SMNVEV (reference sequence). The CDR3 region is CASSPLSSGNTIYF. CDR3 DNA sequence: TGTGCCAGCAGTCCCCTTTCCTCGGGAAACACCATATATTTT.

This CDR3 is CASSSDTGELFF. The DNA for the CDR3 is TGTGCCAGCAGTTCCGACACCGGGGAGCTGTTTTTT. The chain has TRBV12-3 or TRBV12-4 and TRBJ2-2; D is uncertain. CDR3 length: 12 residues. Trimming pared 4 bases from V and 3 bases from J, leaving 3 bases between.

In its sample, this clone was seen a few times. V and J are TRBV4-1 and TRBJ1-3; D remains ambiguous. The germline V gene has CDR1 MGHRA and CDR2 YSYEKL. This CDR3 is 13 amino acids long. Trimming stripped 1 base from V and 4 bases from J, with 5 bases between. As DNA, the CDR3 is TGCGCCAGCAGCCAAGTTCGGGGAAACACCATATATTTT. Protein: CASSQVRGNTIYF.

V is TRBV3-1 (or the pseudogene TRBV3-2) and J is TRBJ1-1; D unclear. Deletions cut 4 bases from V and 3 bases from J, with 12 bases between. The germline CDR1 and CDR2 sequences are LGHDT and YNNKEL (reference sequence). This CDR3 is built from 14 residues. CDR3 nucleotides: TGTGCCAGCAGCCCGTTCGGAGCGGACACTGAAGCTTTCTTT. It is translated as CASSPFGADTEAFF.

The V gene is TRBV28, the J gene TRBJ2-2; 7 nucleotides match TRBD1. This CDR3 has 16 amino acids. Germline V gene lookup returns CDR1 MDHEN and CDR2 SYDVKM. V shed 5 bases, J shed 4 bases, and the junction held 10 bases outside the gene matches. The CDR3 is CASSPTGTVATGELFF. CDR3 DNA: TGTGCCAGCAGTCCCACCGGGACAGTCGCCACCGGGGAGCTGTTTTTT.